This entry describes one T cell receptor beta chain. TCRdb reprocessed the 5' RACE reads via MiXCR and lists one record per CDR3 protein. Among around 310,000 distinct CDR3 sequences, around an eighth were seen once, and the ten largest hold 21%. The CDR3 contains 16 residues. The germline V and J ends were trimmed by 2 bases and 1 base, with 12 bases remaining between them. CDR1 is MNHEY and CDR2 is SVGAGI in the germline V gene. This sample was included in a study of T-cell memory formation after mild COVID-19. The receptor's source is a young man who had mild COVID-19 (a few samples of this study predate the infection). Cell type and time point are not known. The specimen was PBMCs or a T cell subset sorted from them (not recorded which). This chain uses TRBV6-5 with TRBJ2-4; D is unresolved. This CDR3 is CASSYAPTVAKNIQYF. Here the CDR3 DNA reads TGTGCCAGCAGTTACGCCCCCACGGTGGCCAAAAACATTCAGTACTTC.